A selection of T cell receptor beta chains follows, all from one sample in a study of blood T cells in healthy people across ages. TCRdb reanalysed the 5' RACE reads using MiXCR and keeps one entry per CDR3 protein. The top ten hold approximately 40% of the sample, which has more than 650,000 distinct CDR3 sequences, 53% seen once. The sample taken for sequencing was blood. The source of these receptors is a man older than 75 in good health. Both conserved end residues are part of each CDR3. A D gene is named only where the DNA matches it firmly. Size is omitted from some rows. Given values are once, few, many or a class for expanded clones.

TRBV29-1,few,TRBJ2-7,.,TGCAGCGTTGAAAACGCCGCCGAGCAGTACTTC,CSVENAAEQYF
TRBV6-1,.,TRBJ1-6,.,TGTGCCAGCAGTGGGGGCCGGCACTATAATTCACCCCTCCACTTT,CASSGGRHYNSPLHF
TRBV11-2,.,TRBJ1-1,.,TGTGCCAGCAGCTATCTCCACTCGATGACAGGGAACACTGAAGCTTTCTTT,CASSYLHSMTGNTEAFF
TRBV20-1,.,TRBJ2-5,.,TGCAGTGTCTATAGCGTTCTAGAGCCCCACTACAATGAGCAGTACTTC,CSVYSVLEPHYNEQYF
TRBV7-6,.,TRBJ1-2,TRBD1,TGTGCCAGCAGCCCCTCGACAGGGGGCCATGGCTACACCTTC,CASSPSTGGHGYTF
TRBV20-1,.,TRBJ1-1,.,TGCAGTGCTAGAGGGCGGGGCGGGGAAAACACTGAAGCTTTCTTT,CSARGRGGENTEAFF
TRBV12-3/TRBV12-4,few,TRBJ2-3,TRBD2,TGTGCCAGCTCCTCTAGCGGGAAAGCGTATTTT,CASSSSGKAYF
TRBV12-3/TRBV12-4,.,TRBJ1-5,TRBD1,TGTGCCAGCAGGGAAACCCTGGGACAGGGGAATCAGCCCCAGCATTTT,CASRETLGQGNQPQHF
TRBV25-1,.,TRBJ1-2,.,TGTGCCAGCAGTGAATCGGGGGGTAGTCTCGGGAGGAACTATGGCTACACCTTC,CASSESGGSLGRNYGYTF
TRBV28,.,TRBJ1-5,TRBD1,TGTGCCAGCAGGCGCCAGGGACAGGGGCGGAATCAGCCCCAGCATTTT,CASRRQGQGRNQPQHF
TRBV5-1,.,TRBJ2-7,.,TGCGCCAGCAGCGAAGTTCTCACCTACGAGCAGTACTTC,CASSEVLTYEQYF
TRBV3-1,.,TRBJ1-4,.,TGTGCCAGCAGCCAAGGGGGGTCAGGGATGGCTAATGAAAAACTGTTTTTT,CASSQGGSGMANEKLFF
TRBV3-1,.,TRBJ1-2,.,TGTGCCAGCAGCCAAGATCTTCGGCCGGATGCTAACTATGGCTACACCTTC,CASSQDLRPDANYGYTF
TRBV7-9,few,TRBJ2-6,.,TGTGCCAGCAGCTTAGCGACACGCGGGGCCAACGTCCTGACTTTC,CASSLATRGANVLTF
TRBV6-2/TRBV6-3,.,TRBJ2-1,TRBD2,TGTGCCAGTGGAGGGCTAGCGGGTTACAATGAGCAGTTCTTC,CASGGLAGYNEQFF
TRBV5-1,few,TRBJ2-1,TRBD1,TGCGCCAGCAGCTTGGAAGGGACAGGGTACAATGAGCAGTTCTTC,CASSLEGTGYNEQFF
TRBV20-1,.,TRBJ1-2,.,TGCAGTGCTAGAGGGAATTACCGAACAGGGAGGCAGTATGGCTACACCTTC,CSARGNYRTGRQYGYTF
TRBV10-1,.,TRBJ2-3,TRBD2,TGCGCCAGCAGTCCGCAGCGGGGAATGGAGCACAGAGACGCGTATTTT,CASSPQRGMEHRDAYF
TRBV6-1,.,TRBJ2-7,.,TGTGCCAGCAGTCCCGTGACTATTGGGTCCGAGCAGTACTTC,CASSPVTIGSEQYF
TRBV5-1,many,TRBJ1-4,.,TGCGCCAGCAGCTTGGACGGGCGGCAGAAACTGTTTTTT,CASSLDGRQKLFF